A single T cell receptor beta chain is shown here with its context. This table comes from immunoSEQ multiplex PCR, and its TCRdb copy is limited to in-frame clones, with some not included. The table lists about 160,000 clones, approximately 82% of them singletons. Germline V CDR1 and CDR2: ENHRY, SYGVKD. This CDR3 region has 13 residues. V lost 7 bases, J lost 4 bases, and 13 bases lay in between. The sample comes from a study of blood T cell repertoires in COVID-19. Study context: Both acute and convalescent COVID-19 samples were obtained from the United States, Italy and Spain.

The sequence came from a woman in her thirties or forties with COVID-19, enrolled during active disease. The chain carries TRBV10-3 and TRBJ1-1, with D unclear. Sample: peripheral blood. In DNA, the CDR3 is TGTGCCATCACGAGAGGGCTAGGCACTGAAGCTTTCTTT. It yields the protein CAITRGLGTEAFF.